This T cell receptor (beta chain) was obtained from a study of spatial heterogeneity in lung cancer. In its sample, this clonotype was seen many times. The antigen remains unidentified. This CDR3 spans 15 amino acids. The germline V gene has CDR1 SEHNR and CDR2 FQNEAQ (reference sequence). Trimming removed 6 bases from V and 2 bases from J, with 14 bases in between. Time point denoted: sample taken at primary tumor resection. 72 TRACERx patients with early, untreated non-small cell lung cancer donated samples. Every TCR cDNA molecule bore its own unique molecular identifier. TCRdb re-derived calls from the 5' RACE reads in MiXCR, one entry per CDR3 protein. Found here are 14,000 or so distinct CDR3 sequences, roughly 4.7% of them singletons; the top ten hold approximately 16%. Study-level findings and limits: Tumor mutation count correlated with how many alpha and beta TCRs expanded intratumorally. Ubiquitous and regional nonsynonymous mutations were tracked by counts of ubiquitous and regional expanded TCRs, respectively.

The clonotype comes from a female donor with early-stage non-small cell lung cancer. The source material was lung tumor tissue, sampled at surgery. J is TRBJ1-5 and V is TRBV7-9; no definite D call. The chain's CDR3 is CASSPSSPGNQPQHF. Written as DNA, the CDR3 is TGTGCCAGCAGTCCTTCCTCCCCGGGCAATCAGCCCCAGCATTTT. The full variable domain, completed using reference TRBV7-9 and TRBJ1-5, is DTGVSQNPRHKITKRGQNVTFRCDPISEHNRLYWYRQTLGQGPEFLTYFQNEAQLEKSRLLSDRFSAERPKGSFSTLEIQRTEQGDSAMYLCASSPSSPGNQPQHFGDGTRLSIL.